Listed here is a single TCR beta chain. The antigen remains undetermined. This sample is part of a study of graft-versus-host responses after intestinal transplantation. This CDR3 is 14 amino acids long. CDR1 and CDR2 (germline): SGHRS, YFSETQ. The junction had 3 bases not matched to a gene; V was cut back by 5 bases and J by 4 bases. The repertoire was sequenced with immunoSEQ multiplex PCR; TCRdb's copy has only in-frame clones and lacks some. This table holds tens of thousands of clones, nearly 90% found once. Findings and limits, study-wide: Investigators detected GvH clones in recipient marrow, with some emerging earlier in ileum or blood.

V is TRBV5-1 and J is TRBJ2-5; 12 bases are shared with TRBD2. The specimen comprised PBMCs, sampled about 420 days after intestinal transplantation. The TCR originated in a human patient who received an intestinal transplant, so some T cells may come from the graft donor. In DNA form, the CDR3 reads TGCGCCAGCAGGACTAGCGGGAGAGGAGAGACCCAGTACTTC. Encoded protein: CASRTSGRGETQYF.